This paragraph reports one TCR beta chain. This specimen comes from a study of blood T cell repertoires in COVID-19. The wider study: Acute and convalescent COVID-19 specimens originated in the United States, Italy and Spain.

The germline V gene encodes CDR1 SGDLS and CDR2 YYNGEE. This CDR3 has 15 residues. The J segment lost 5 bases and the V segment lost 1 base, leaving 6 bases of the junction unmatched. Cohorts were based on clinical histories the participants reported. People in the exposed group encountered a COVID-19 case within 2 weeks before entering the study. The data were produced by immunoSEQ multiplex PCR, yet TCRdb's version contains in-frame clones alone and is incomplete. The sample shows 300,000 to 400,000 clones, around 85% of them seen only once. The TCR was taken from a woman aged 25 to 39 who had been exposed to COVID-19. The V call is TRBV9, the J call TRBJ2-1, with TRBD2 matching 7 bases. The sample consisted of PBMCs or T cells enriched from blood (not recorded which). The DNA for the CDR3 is TGTGCCAGCAGCGTACAGGGAACTAGCGACAATGAGCAGTTCTTC. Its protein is CASSVQGTSDNEQFF.